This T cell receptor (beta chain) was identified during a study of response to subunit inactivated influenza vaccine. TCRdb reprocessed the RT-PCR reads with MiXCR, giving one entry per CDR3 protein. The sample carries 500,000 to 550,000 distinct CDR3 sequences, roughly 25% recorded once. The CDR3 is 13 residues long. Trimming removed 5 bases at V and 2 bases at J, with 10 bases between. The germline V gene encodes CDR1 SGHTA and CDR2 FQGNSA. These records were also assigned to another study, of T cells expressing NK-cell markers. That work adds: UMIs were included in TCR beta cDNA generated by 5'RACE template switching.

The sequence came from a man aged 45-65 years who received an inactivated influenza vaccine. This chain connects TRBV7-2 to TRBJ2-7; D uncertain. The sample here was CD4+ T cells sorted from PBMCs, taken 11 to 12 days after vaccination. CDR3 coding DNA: TGTGCCAGCAGCCCGAGGATGACCTACGAGCAGTACTTC. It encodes CASSPRMTYEQYF.